This TCR beta chain is drawn from a study of blood T cell repertoires in COVID-19. Turning to the study itself: Specimens from acute and convalescent COVID-19 originated in the United States, Italy and Spain. T cells, B-cell-depleted T cells, or PBMCs supplied cDNA or gDNA.

V gave up 7 bases and J gave up 4 bases; unmatched junction bases: 10. Germline V CDR1 and CDR2: MDHEN, SYDVKM. The length of the CDR3 is 15 residues. In the authors' methods: Amplifying reference gene primers gave estimates of nucleated cell counts. The method was immunoSEQ multiplex PCR; TCRdb's version includes in-frame clones alone and lacks a portion of them. V and J calls plus clone size are reproduced from that table; the DNA served to infer D and trimming. The profile shows roughly 100,000 clones, approximately 81% of them singletons. The sequence was collected from a man aged 80 or over with acute or convalescent COVID-19. Sequencing input: peripheral blood. The rearrangement links TRBV28 to TRBJ1-2; TRBD1 agrees at 9 bases. CDR3 DNA: TGTGCCAGCACTAGCCGGGACAGGGAGGCCTATGGCTACACCTTC. This sequence encodes CASTSRDREAYGYTF.